Sequencing of this TCR beta chain was carried out in a study of blood T cell repertoires in COVID-19. Looking at the study overall: COVID-19 samples, acute and convalescent, were from the United States, Italy and Spain. Nucleic acid was either cDNA or gDNA, and it came from T cells, B-cell-depleted T cells, or PBMCs.

The authors' processing: Estimation of nucleated cell counts was performed using reference gene primer amplification. The data were produced by immunoSEQ multiplex PCR, yet TCRdb's version contains in-frame clones alone and is incomplete. D and trimming were read from the DNA, whereas the V and J calls and clone size are those reported in that table. The profile shows about 320,000 clones, 85% of them singletons. Germline V gives CDR1 LNHDA, CDR2 SQIVND (reference sequence). This CDR3 has 15 amino acids. V was trimmed by 4 bases and J by 4 bases, leaving 16 bases between them. The sequence derives from a human donor in a cohort sampled during active COVID-19. The sample comprised peripheral blood. The chain is built from TRBV19 and TRBJ1-2; weak D call: TRBD1 (6 bases). This CDR3 is CASSSGGLPSYGYTF. CDR3 nucleotide sequence: TGTGCCAGTAGTAGCGGGGGGCTCCCCTCCTATGGCTACACCTTC. Supplemented by reference TRBV19 and TRBJ1-2, the full variable domain reads DGGITQSPKYLFRKEGQNVTLSCEQNLNHDAMYWYRQDPGQGLRLIYYSQIVNDFQKGDIAEGYSVSREKKESFPLTVTSAQKNPTAFYLCASSSGGLPSYGYTFGSGTRLTVV.